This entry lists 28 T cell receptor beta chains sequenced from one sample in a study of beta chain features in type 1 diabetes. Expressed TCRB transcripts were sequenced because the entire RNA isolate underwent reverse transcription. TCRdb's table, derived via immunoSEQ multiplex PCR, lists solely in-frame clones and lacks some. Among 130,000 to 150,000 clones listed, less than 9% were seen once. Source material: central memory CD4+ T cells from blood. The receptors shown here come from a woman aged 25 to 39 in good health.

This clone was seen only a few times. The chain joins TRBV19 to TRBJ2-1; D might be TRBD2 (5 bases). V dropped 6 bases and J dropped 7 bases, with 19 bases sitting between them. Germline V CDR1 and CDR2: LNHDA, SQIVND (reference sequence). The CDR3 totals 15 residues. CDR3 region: CASSPSGRPGNEQFF. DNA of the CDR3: TGTGCCAGTAGCCCGAGCGGCCGGCCTGGGAATGAGCAGTTCTTC.

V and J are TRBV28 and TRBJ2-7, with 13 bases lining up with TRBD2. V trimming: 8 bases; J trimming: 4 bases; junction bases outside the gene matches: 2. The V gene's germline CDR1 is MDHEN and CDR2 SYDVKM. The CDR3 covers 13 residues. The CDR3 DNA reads TGTGCCAGCGGGACTAGCGGGATTTACGAGCAGTACTTC. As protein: CASGTSGIYEQYF.

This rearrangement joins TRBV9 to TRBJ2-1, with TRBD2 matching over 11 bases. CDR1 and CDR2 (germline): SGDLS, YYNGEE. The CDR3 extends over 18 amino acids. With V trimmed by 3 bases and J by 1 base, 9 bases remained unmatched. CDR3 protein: CASSGRGGTSGSYNEQFF. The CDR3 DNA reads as TGTGCCAGCAGCGGCCGGGGGGGGACTAGCGGTTCCTACAATGAGCAGTTCTTC.

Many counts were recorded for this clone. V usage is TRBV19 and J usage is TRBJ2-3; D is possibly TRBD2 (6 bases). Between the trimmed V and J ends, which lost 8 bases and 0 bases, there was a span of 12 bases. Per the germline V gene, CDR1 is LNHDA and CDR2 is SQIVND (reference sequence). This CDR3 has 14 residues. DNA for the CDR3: TGTGCCAGTGGCCCTAGCGCTAGCACAGATACGCAGTATTTT. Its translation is CASGPSASTDTQYF.

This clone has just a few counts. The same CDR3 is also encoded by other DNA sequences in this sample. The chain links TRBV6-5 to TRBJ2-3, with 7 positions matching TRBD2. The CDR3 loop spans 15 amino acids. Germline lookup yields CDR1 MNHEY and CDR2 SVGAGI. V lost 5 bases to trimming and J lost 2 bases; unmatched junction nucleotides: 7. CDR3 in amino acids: CASSRLGGDTDTQYF. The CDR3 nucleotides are TGTGCCAGCAGTCGACTGGGAGGGGACACAGATACGCAGTATTTT.

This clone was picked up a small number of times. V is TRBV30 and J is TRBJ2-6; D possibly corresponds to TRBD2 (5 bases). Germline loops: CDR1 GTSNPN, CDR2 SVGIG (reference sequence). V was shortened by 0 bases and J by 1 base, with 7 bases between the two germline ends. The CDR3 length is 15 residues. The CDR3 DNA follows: TGTGCCTGGAGTGTACCGGGGTCTGGGGCCAACGTCCTGACTTTC. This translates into CAWSVPGSGANVLTF.

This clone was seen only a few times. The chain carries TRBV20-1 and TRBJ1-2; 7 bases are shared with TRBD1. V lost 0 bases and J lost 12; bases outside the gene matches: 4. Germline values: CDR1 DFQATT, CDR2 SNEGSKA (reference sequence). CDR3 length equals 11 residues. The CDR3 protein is CSAREGQRDTF. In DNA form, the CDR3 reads TGCAGTGCTAGAGAGGGACAGCGTGACACCTTC.

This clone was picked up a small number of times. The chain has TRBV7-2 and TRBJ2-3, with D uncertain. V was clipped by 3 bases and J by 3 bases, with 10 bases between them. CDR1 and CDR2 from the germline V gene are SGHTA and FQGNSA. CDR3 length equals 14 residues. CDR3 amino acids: CASSFGWATDTQYF. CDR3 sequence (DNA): TGTGCCAGCAGCTTTGGGTGGGCAACAGATACGCAGTATTTT.

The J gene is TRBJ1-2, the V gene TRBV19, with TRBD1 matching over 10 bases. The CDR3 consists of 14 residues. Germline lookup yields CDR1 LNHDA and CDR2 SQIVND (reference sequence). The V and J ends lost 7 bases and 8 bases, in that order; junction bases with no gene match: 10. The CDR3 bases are TGTGCCAGTATGATGTCCGGGACAGGGGTCGGCTACACCTTC. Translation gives CASMMSGTGVGYTF.

The CDR3 loop is CASSGQGAGNQPQHF. The DNA for the CDR3 is TGTGCCAGCAGTGGACAGGGGGCGGGCAATCAGCCCCAGCATTTT. The J gene is TRBJ1-5, the V gene TRBV2; 10 bases map to TRBD1. In germline, CDR1 is SNHLY, CDR2 FYNNEI. The V and J ends lost 4 bases and 2 bases, in that order; junction bases with no gene match: 2. This CDR3 comprises 15 residues.

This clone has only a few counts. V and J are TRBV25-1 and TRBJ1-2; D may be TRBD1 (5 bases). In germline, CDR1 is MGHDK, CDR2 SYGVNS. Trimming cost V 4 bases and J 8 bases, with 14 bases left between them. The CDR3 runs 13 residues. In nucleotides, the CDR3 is TGTGCCAGCAGTGGAACCTGGGGCCGGGGCTACACCTTC. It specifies CASSGTWGRGYTF.

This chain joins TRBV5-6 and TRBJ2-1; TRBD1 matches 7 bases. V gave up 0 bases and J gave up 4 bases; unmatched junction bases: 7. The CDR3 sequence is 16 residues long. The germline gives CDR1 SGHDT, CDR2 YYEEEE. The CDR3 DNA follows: TGTGCCAGCAGCTTGGAAAGGGGGCGGGTTTACAATGAGCAGTTCTTC. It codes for CASSLERGRVYNEQFF.

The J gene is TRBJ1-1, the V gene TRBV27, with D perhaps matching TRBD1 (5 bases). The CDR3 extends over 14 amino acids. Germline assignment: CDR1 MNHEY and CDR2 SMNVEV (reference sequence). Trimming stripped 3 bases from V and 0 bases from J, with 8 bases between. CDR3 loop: CASSFSRVNTEAFF. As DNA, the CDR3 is TGTGCCAGCAGTTTCTCCAGGGTGAACACTGAAGCTTTCTTT.

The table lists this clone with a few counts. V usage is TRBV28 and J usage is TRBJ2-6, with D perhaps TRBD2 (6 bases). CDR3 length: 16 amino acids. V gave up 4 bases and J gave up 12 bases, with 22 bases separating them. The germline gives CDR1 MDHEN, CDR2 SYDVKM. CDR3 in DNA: TGTGCCAGCAGTTCCGCCCGCGGGGCCGCGTGGACCGTCCTGACTTTC. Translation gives CASSSARGAAWTVLTF.

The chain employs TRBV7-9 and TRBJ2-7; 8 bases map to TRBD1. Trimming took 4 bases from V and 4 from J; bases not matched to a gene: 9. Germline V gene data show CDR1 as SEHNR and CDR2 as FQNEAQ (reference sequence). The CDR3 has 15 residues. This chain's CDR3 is CASSSGGAKSYEQYF. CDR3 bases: TGTGCCAGCAGCTCAGGGGGCGCTAAATCGTACGAGCAGTACTTC.

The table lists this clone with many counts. The CDR3 protein is CASSTFYNEQFF. CDR3 in DNA: TGTGCCAGCAGCACTTTCTACAATGAGCAGTTCTTC. The chain is built from TRBV7-2 and TRBJ2-1; the D is unclear. The CDR3 sequence is 12 residues long. The germline CDR1 and CDR2 sequences are SGHTA and FQGNSA. Trimming shortened V by 5 bases and J by 3 bases, and 5 bases separated the two germline ends.

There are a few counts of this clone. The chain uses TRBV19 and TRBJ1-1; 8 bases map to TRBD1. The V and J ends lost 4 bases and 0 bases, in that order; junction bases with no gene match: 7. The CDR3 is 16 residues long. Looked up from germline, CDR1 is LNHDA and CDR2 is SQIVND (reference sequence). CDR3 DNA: TGTGCCAGTAGTAAGGGGACAGGAAGTATGAACACTGAAGCTTTCTTT. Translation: CASSKGTGSMNTEAFF.

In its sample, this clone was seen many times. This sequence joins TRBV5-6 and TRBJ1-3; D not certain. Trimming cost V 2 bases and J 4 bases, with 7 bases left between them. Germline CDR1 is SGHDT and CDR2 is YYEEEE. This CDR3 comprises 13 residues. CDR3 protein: CASSLLLGNTIYF. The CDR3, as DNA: TGTGCCAGCAGCTTACTTTTGGGAAACACCATATATTTT. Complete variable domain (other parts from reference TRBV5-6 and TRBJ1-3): DAGVTQSPTHLIKTRGQQVTLRCSPKSGHDTVSWYQQALGQGPQFIFQYYEEEERQRGNFPDRFSGHQFPNYSSELNVNALLLGDSALYLCASSLLLGNTIYFGEGSWLTVV.

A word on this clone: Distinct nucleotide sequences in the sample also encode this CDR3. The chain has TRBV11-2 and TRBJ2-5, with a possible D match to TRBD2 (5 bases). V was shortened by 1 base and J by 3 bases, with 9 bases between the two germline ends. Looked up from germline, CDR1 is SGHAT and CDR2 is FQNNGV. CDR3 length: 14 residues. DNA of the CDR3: TGTGCCAGCAGCTTAGCGGGATCTAAAGAGACCCAGTACTTC. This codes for CASSLAGSKETQYF.

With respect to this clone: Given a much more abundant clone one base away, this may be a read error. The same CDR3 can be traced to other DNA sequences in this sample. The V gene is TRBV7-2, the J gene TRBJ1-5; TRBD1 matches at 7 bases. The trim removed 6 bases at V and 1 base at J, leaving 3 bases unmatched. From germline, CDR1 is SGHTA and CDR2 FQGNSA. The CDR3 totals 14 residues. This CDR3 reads CASSSGQSNQPQHF. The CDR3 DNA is TGTGCCAGCAGTTCGGGACAGAGCAATCAGCCCCAGCATTTT.

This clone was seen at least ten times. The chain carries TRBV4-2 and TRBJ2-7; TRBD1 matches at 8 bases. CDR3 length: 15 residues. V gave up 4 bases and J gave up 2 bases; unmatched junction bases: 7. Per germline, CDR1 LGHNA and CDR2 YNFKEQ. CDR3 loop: CASSRDRGSAYEQYF. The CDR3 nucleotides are TGTGCCAGCAGCCGAGACAGGGGTAGCGCCTACGAGCAGTACTTC.

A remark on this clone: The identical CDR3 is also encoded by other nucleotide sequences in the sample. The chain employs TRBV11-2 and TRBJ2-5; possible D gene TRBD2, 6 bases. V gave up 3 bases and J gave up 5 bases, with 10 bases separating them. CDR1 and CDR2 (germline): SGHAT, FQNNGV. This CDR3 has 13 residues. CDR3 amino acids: CASSLGREETQYF. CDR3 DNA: TGTGCCAGCAGCTTGGGACGGGAGGAGACCCAGTACTTC.

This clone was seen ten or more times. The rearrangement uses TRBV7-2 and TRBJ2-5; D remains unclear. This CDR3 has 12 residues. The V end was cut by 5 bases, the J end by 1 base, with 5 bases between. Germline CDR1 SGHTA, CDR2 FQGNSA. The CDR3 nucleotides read TGTGCCAGCAGCCTCCCCCAAGAGACCCAGTACTTC. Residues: CASSLPQETQYF. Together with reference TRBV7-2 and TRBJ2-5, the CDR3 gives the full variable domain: GAGVSQSPSNKVTEKGKDVELRCDPISGHTALYWYRQSLGQGLEFLIYFQGNSAPDKSGLPSDRFSAERTGGSVSTLTIQRTQQEDSAVYLCASSLPQETQYFGPGTRLLVL.

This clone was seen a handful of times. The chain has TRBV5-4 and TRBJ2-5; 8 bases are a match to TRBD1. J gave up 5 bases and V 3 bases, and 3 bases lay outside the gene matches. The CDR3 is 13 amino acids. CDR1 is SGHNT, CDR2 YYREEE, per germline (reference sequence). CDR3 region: CASSSDRDETQYF. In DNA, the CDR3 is TGTGCCAGCAGCTCGGACAGGGACGAGACCCAGTACTTC.

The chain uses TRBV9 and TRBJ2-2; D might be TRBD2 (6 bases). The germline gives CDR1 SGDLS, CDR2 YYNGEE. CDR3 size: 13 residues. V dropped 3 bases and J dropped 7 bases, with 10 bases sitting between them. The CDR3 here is CASSGDWVGELFF. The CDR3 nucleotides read TGTGCCAGCAGCGGGGACTGGGTCGGGGAGCTGTTTTTT.

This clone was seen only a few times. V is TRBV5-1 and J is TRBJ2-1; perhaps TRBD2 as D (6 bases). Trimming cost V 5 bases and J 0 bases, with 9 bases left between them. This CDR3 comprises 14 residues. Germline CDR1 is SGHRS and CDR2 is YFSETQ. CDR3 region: CASSGGDSYNEQFF. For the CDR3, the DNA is TGCGCCAGCAGTGGAGGGGACTCCTACAATGAGCAGTTCTTC.

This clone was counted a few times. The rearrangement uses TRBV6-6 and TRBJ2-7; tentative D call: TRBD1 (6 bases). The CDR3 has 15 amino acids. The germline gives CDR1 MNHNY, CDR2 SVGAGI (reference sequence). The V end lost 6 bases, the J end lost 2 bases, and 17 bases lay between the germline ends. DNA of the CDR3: TGTGCCAGCAGCCGCAAGACAGGAGAAACCTACGAGCAGTACTTC. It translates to CASSRKTGETYEQYF.

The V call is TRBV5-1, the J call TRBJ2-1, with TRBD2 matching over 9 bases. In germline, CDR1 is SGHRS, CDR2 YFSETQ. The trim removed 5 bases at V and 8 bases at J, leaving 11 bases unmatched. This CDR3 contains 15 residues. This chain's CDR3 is CASSQAGGLGDEQFF. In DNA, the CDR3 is TGCGCCAGCAGTCAAGCGGGAGGCTTGGGGGATGAGCAGTTCTTC.